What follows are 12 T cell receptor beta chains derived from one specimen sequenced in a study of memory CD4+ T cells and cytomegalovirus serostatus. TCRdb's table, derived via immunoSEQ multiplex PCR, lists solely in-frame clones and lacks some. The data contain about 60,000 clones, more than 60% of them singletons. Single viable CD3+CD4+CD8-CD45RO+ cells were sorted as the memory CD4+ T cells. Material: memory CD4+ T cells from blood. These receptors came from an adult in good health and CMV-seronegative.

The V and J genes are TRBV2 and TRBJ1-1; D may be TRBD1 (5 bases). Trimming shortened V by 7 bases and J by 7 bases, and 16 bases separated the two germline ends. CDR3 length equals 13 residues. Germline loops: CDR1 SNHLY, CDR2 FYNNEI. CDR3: CASMTAFDLEAFF. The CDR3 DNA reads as TGTGCCAGCATGACAGCTTTCGACCTTGAAGCTTTCTTT.

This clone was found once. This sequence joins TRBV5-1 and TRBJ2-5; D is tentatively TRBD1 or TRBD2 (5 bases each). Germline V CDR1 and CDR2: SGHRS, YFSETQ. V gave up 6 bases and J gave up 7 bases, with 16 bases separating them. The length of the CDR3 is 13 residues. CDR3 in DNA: TGCGCCAGCACCCAGGGAAGTGCGGGGACCCAGTACTTC. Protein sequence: CASTQGSAGTQYF.

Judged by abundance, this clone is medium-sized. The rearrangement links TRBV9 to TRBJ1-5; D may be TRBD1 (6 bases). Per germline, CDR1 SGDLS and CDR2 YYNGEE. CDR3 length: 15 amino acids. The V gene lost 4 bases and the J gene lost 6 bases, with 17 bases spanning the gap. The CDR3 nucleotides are TGTGCCAGCAGCACAAGAACAGGGTTCGGTCAGCCCCAGCATTTT. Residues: CASSTRTGFGQPQHF.

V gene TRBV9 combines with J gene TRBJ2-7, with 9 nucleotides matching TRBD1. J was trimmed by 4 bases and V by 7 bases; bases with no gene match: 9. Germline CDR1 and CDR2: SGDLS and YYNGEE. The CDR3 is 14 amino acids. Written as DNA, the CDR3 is TGTGCCAGCGGACAGGGGCCTGGTGGTTACGAGCAGTACTTC. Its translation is CASGQGPGGYEQYF.

The CDR3: CASTPGSAKNIQYF. In DNA, the CDR3 is TGTGCCAGCACCCCGGGATCAGCCAAAAACATTCAGTACTTC. The chain joins TRBV6-1 to TRBJ2-4; D might be TRBD2 (5 bases). The germline V and J ends were trimmed by 7 bases and 0 bases, with 10 bases remaining between them. CDR3 length equals 14 residues. Germline lookup yields CDR1 MNHNS and CDR2 SASEGT.

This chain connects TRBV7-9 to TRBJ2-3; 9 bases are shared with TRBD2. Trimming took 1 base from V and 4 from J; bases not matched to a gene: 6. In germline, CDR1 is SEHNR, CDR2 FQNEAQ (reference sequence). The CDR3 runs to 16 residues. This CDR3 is CASSLVAGGNSDTQYF. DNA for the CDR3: TGTGCCAGCAGCTTAGTGGCGGGGGGGAATTCAGATACGCAGTATTTT.

DNA for the CDR3: TGCGCCAGCAGCTTGACAGGGCCCTACAATGAGCAGTTCTTC. Translating gives CASSLTGPYNEQFF. The V gene is TRBV5-1, the J gene TRBJ2-1, with TRBD1 as a possible D gene (6 bases). The V and J ends lost 1 base and 2 bases respectively, with 7 bases between them. This CDR3 has 14 amino acids. Germline V gene lookup returns CDR1 SGHRS and CDR2 YFSETQ.

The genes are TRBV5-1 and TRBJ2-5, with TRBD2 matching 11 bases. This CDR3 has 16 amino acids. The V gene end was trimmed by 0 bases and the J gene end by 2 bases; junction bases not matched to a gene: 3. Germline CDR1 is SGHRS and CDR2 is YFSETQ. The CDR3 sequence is CASSLAASGGQETQYF. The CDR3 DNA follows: TGCGCCAGCAGCTTGGCGGCTAGCGGGGGGCAAGAGACCCAGTACTTC.

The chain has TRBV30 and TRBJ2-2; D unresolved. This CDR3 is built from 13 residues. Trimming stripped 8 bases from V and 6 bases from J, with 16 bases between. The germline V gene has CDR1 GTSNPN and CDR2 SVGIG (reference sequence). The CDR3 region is CARDTKSSGELFF. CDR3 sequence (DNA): TGTGCCCGCGATACCAAGTCCTCCGGGGAGCTGTTTTTT.

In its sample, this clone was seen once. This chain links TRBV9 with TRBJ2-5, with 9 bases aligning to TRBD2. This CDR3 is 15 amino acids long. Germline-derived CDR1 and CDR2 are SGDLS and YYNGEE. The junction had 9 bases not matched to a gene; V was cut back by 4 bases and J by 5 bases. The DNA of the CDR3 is TGTGCCAGCAGCCCAAAGCGGGGGGTGGGGGAGACCCAGTACTTC. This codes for CASSPKRGVGETQYF.

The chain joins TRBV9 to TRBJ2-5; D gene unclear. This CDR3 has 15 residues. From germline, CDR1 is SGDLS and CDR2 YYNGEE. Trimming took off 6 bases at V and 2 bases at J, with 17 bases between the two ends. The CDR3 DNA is TGTGCCAGCACTAAAACTGCGACTTCTCAAGAGACCCAGTACTTC. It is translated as CASTKTATSQETQYF.

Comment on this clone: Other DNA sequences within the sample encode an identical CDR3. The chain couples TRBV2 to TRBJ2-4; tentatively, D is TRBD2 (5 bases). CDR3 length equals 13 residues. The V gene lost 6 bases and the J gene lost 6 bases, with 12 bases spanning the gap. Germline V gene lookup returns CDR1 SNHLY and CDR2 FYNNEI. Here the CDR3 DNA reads TGTGCCAGCAGCAGATGGGAGATAAACATTCAGTACTTC. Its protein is CASSRWEINIQYF. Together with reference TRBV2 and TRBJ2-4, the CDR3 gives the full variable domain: EPEVTQTPSHQVTQMGQEVILRCVPISNHLYFYWYRQILGQKVEFLVSFYNNEISEKSEIFDDQFSVERPDGSNFTLKIRSTKLEDSAMYFCASSRWEINIQYFGAGTRLSVL.